The rows below give T cell receptor beta chains drawn from one sample of a study of T-cell memory formation after mild COVID-19. TCRdb analysed the 5' RACE reads with MiXCR anew, one entry per CDR3 protein. In the table there are more than 110,000 distinct CDR3 sequences, about 14% of which are singletons. Sequencing was carried out using PBMCs or a T cell subset sorted from them (not recorded which). The receptors were gathered from an adult woman who had mild COVID-19 (a few samples of this study predate the infection). Cell type and time point are not known. Both conserved end residues are part of each CDR3. The D gene is left open where the match is weak. A row's size may be missing; if present it is once, few, many or a size class.

cdr3_nt: TGCGCCAGCACCGGACAGGGGGTTATAGGATACAATGAGCAGTTCTTC; cdr3_aa: CASTGQGVIGYNEQFF; v_call: TRBV5-1; d_call: TRBD1; clone_size: few; j_call: TRBJ2-1
cdr3_nt: TGTGCCAGCAGCTCAGAGGCTGCAGGCGCCTACGAGCAGTACTTC; cdr3_aa: CASSSEAAGAYEQYF; v_call: TRBV5-6; d_call: -; clone_size: -; j_call: TRBJ2-7
cdr3_nt: TGTGCCAGCAGTCAGAGGTCCATTCCGCCCTACGAGCAGTACTTC; cdr3_aa: CASSQRSIPPYEQYF; v_call: TRBV14; d_call: -; clone_size: -; j_call: TRBJ2-7
cdr3_nt: TGTGCCAGCACCACTAGCCCTCGTGGGCAGAGCTATGGCTACACCTTC; cdr3_aa: CASTTSPRGQSYGYTF; v_call: TRBV6-2/TRBV6-3; d_call: -; clone_size: -; j_call: TRBJ1-2
cdr3_nt: TGTGCCAGCAGCTTAGCGGGGGCGAAAAATGAGCAGTTCTTC; cdr3_aa: CASSLAGAKNEQFF; v_call: TRBV7-9; d_call: -; clone_size: many; j_call: TRBJ2-1
cdr3_nt: TGCGCCAGCAGCTTGGACCCAGGAAGCGGAAACTACGAGCAGTACTTC; cdr3_aa: CASSLDPGSGNYEQYF; v_call: TRBV5-1; d_call: -; clone_size: -; j_call: TRBJ2-7
cdr3_nt: TGTGCCAGCAGTTACTCGAGATCAGGCGGGAGCTCCTACGAGCAGTACTTC; cdr3_aa: CASSYSRSGGSSYEQYF; v_call: TRBV6-2/TRBV6-3; d_call: TRBD2; clone_size: few; j_call: TRBJ2-7
cdr3_nt: TGCAGCCCCTGGGCCCTCAATGAGCAGTTCTTC; cdr3_aa: CSPWALNEQFF; v_call: TRBV29-1; d_call: -; clone_size: few; j_call: TRBJ2-1
cdr3_nt: TGTGCCAGCAGCTTAGTCGGACTAGCGGAGGAGCAGTACTTC; cdr3_aa: CASSLVGLAEEQYF; v_call: TRBV7-9; d_call: TRBD2; clone_size: -; j_call: TRBJ2-7
cdr3_nt: TGTGCCAGCAGCGTAGGAGGGACAGGGCACGCCTTGGGCTTC; cdr3_aa: CASSVGGTGHALGF; v_call: TRBV9; d_call: TRBD1; clone_size: -; j_call: TRBJ1-2
cdr3_nt: TGTGCCAGCTCACCCCCGGACAGGGGGATCTACGAGCAGTACTTC; cdr3_aa: CASSPPDRGIYEQYF; v_call: TRBV18; d_call: TRBD1; clone_size: few; j_call: TRBJ2-7
cdr3_nt: TGCGCCAGCAGCTTGGGTTTCGGACAGGGAGTCTACGAGCAGTACTTC; cdr3_aa: CASSLGFGQGVYEQYF; v_call: TRBV5-1; d_call: TRBD1; clone_size: few; j_call: TRBJ2-7
cdr3_nt: TGTGCCAGCAGTCAGACTAGCCGCGGGTCCCAAGAGACCCAGTACTTC; cdr3_aa: CASSQTSRGSQETQYF; v_call: TRBV7-6; d_call: TRBD2; clone_size: many; j_call: TRBJ2-5
cdr3_nt: TGTGCCAGCAGCTTAGATCAAGCCACCGGGGAGCTGTTTTTT; cdr3_aa: CASSLDQATGELFF; v_call: TRBV7-9; d_call: -; clone_size: -; j_call: TRBJ2-2